This T cell receptor beta chain stems from a study of T cell responses to AZD1222 COVID-19 vaccine. This CDR3 contains 13 residues. V lost 2 bases to trimming and J lost 1 base, with 5 bases between them. Germline V CDR1 and CDR2: SEHNR, FQNEAQ (reference sequence). This clone was counted between two and nine times. The protocol was immunoSEQ multiplex PCR, while the TCRdb copy is restricted to in-frame clones and leaves out a portion. In the table there are 75,000 to 90,000 clones, approximately 91% of which are singletons. The sequence derives from an adult in good health. The material was peripheral blood, obtained on day 0 of AZD1222 vaccination. The chain carries TRBV7-9 and TRBJ1-1; D is unclear. The CDR3 DNA follows: TGTGCCAGCAGCTTACGGGGGAACACTGAAGCTTTCTTT. Protein: CASSLRGNTEAFF.